This T cell receptor (beta chain) was captured by sequencing in a study of blood T cell repertoires in COVID-19. Background on the study: Samples came from the United States, Italy and Spain, spanning acute and convalescent COVID-19. Sample material is recorded as cDNA or gDNA derived from T cells, B-cell-depleted T cells, or PBMCs.

The authors' processing: Estimation of nucleated cell counts was performed using reference gene primer amplification. Profiled with immunoSEQ multiplex PCR; TCRdb holds only in-frame clones, not every one. The D gene and trimming were derived from the DNA, and the V and J assignments and clone size from that table. Here the sample spans around 260,000 clones, about 88% being singletons. Material: peripheral blood. The clonotype was recovered from an older woman with COVID-19, enrolled during active disease.

CDR3 DNA: TGTGCCACCAGTGATTATGGGGACAGGGGATCAGATACGCAGTATTTT. Encoded protein: CATSDYGDRGSDTQYF. The chain couples TRBV24-1 to TRBJ2-3; 10 bases line up with TRBD1. This CDR3 spans 16 amino acids. Trimming cost V 2 bases and J 4 bases; bases outside gene matches: 5. Germline-derived CDR1 and CDR2 are KGHDR and SFDVKD.